This TCR beta chain was profiled in a study of T cells after yellow fever vaccination. About the research overall: Preparation used SMART-Seq v4 Ultra Low Input for the low-cell-number fractions.

Findings of the study overall: Highly abundant clonotypes carried over from the bulk population could end up in FACS-sorted repertoires as contaminants. Peak timing came faster in the weaker secondary response, day 5 versus 15.

Many counts were recorded for this clonotype. Its antigen remains unknown. Synthesis of TCR cDNA relied on 5'RACE template switching, which attached a universal primer site and UMIs. TCRdb called the 5' RACE reads again in MiXCR, with one record for every CDR3 protein. This sample has 200,000 to 250,000 distinct CDR3 sequences, with around 7% found just once. The CDR3 is 14 amino acids. After removal of 7 bases from V and 10 bases from J, the junction contained 11 bases not matched to a gene. CDR1 is MNHEY, CDR2 SVGAGI, per germline. V gene TRBV6-5 combines with J gene TRBJ1-4, with 8 bases identical to TRBD1. The sequence came from a man younger than 40 who received the YFV17D yellow fever vaccine. The input for sequencing was CD4+ T cells sorted from PBMCs, taken 15 days after the yellow fever booster vaccination. This chain's CDR3 is CASKTGTGGAKLFF. The CDR3, as DNA: TGTGCCAGCAAAACCGGGACAGGAGGCGCAAAACTGTTTTTT.